One sample yielded the 19 T cell receptor beta chains listed below, sequenced in a study of T cell responses to AZD1222 COVID-19 vaccine. Profiling relied on immunoSEQ multiplex PCR, and the TCRdb table lists in-frame clones only, not all of them. The data contain 150,000 to 200,000 clones, 90% to 95% of them singletons. The material sequenced was peripheral blood, taken on day 0 of AZD1222 vaccination. All receptors derive from an adult in good health.

The V call is TRBV10-2, the J call TRBJ1-2; a possible D gene is TRBD1 (5 bases). V gave up 8 bases and J gave up 5 bases, with 18 bases separating them. CDR1 is WSHSY and CDR2 is SAAADI in the germline V gene. The CDR3 is made up of 14 amino acids. CDR3 residues: CASYRTGGTYGYTF. The DNA of the CDR3 is TGCGCCAGCTACCGGACGGGGGGGACGTATGGCTACACCTTC.

The V gene is TRBV27, the J gene TRBJ1-5; perhaps TRBD1 as D (6 bases). The CDR3 is 15 amino acids. The germline V and J ends were trimmed by 4 bases and 0 bases, with 10 bases remaining between them. Germline CDR1 and CDR2: MNHEY and SMNVEV (reference sequence). The CDR3 sequence: CASSSFRGSNQPQHF. In DNA, the CDR3 is TGTGCCAGCAGTTCCTTCAGGGGTAGCAATCAGCCCCAGCATTTT.

V usage is TRBV6-5 and J usage is TRBJ1-3, with no clear D. Per the germline V gene, CDR1 is MNHEY and CDR2 is SVGAGI. Trimming cost V 6 bases and J 5 bases, with 11 bases left between them. The CDR3 runs to 13 residues. The CDR3 bases are TGTGCCAGCAGAACCCCCGAGAGAAACACCATATATTTT. Translated, it gives CASRTPERNTIYF.

J is TRBJ1-1 and V is TRBV4-2, with 9 bases identical to TRBD1. In germline, CDR1 is LGHNA, CDR2 YNFKEQ. This CDR3 has 15 residues. V was pared by 3 bases and J by 4 bases, with 6 bases of the junction left unmatched. The CDR3 sequence: CASSHRDRASTEAFF. The CDR3 DNA reads as TGTGCCAGCAGCCATCGGGACAGGGCGTCCACTGAAGCTTTCTTT.

This chain joins TRBV11-3 and TRBJ1-4, with D perhaps matching TRBD1 (6 bases). Trimming left V 8 bases short and J 3 bases short, with 19 bases between. Germline CDR1 reads SGHNT; CDR2 reads YENEEA. The CDR3 covers 16 residues. CDR3 bases: TGTGCCAGCGACTCCCTTAAGGGGGAAGCTAATGAAAAACTGTTTTTT. Translating it yields CASDSLKGEANEKLFF.

The chain recombines TRBV27 with TRBJ2-7; D unclear. CDR3 size: 14 residues. Looked up from germline, CDR1 is MNHEY and CDR2 is SMNVEV (reference sequence). V gave up 1 base and J gave up 4 bases, with 11 bases separating them. The CDR3 coding sequence is TGTGCCAGCAGTTTATTAACTAAAGTTTACGAGCAGTACTTC. Translated, it gives CASSLLTKVYEQYF.

The chain recombines TRBV6-2 or TRBV6-3 with TRBJ1-4; no reliable D call. CDR3 size: 15 residues. Germline assignment: CDR1 MNHEY and CDR2 SVGEGT. The V gene lost 2 bases and the J gene lost 4 bases, with 11 bases spanning the gap. The CDR3 sequence is CASSYTSRVNEKLFF. The CDR3 DNA sequence: TGTGCCAGCAGTTACACATCCCGAGTTAATGAAAAACTGTTTTTT.

In this sample, this clone turned up a few times. The V and J genes are TRBV24-1 and TRBJ1-1; the D is unclear. This CDR3 is 14 amino acids long. The germline V and J ends were trimmed by 5 bases and 1 base, with 10 bases remaining between them. The germline gives CDR1 KGHDR, CDR2 SFDVKD. In DNA form, the CDR3 reads TGTGCCACCAGTGCTGGCAGTTCGAACACTGAAGCTTTCTTT. Protein product: CATSAGSSNTEAFF.

The chain employs TRBV5-6 and TRBJ1-2; possibly TRBD1 for D (6 bases). V was cut by 2 bases and J by 3 bases, with 11 bases left in between. Germline V gene lookup returns CDR1 SGHDT and CDR2 YYEEEE. The CDR3 is 14 residues long. The CDR3 loop is CASSFPGQDYGYTF. The CDR3 DNA is TGTGCCAGCAGCTTTCCGGGACAAGACTATGGCTACACCTTC.

This clone has only one observation. V usage is TRBV6-2 or TRBV6-3 and J usage is TRBJ1-2, with 8 positions matching TRBD1. V was pared by 7 bases and J by 5 bases, with 18 bases of the junction left unmatched. CDR1 MNHEY and CDR2 SVGEGT come from the germline V gene. CDR3 size: 17 residues. The CDR3 DNA is TGTGCCAGCACCCCGGCAGGGGGCGGGGTCGGACTATATGGCTACACCTTC. Translating gives CASTPAGGGVGLYGYTF.

J is TRBJ1-1 and V is TRBV28, with TRBD1 as a possible D gene (6 bases). The V and J ends lost 6 bases and 4 bases respectively, with 21 bases between them. There are 16 residues in the CDR3. Germline assignment: CDR1 MDHEN and CDR2 SYDVKM. In nucleotides, the CDR3 is TGTGCCAGCAGGGCCCCGCCGGGGGGCGGGGGCACTGAAGCTTTCTTT. It translates to CASRAPPGGGGTEAFF.

The chain couples TRBV6-5 to TRBJ1-6; no definite D call. Germline CDR1 reads MNHEY; CDR2 reads SVGAGI. V shed 7 bases and J shed 9 bases, with 16 bases lying between them. The CDR3 has 14 residues. The CDR3 bases are TGTGCCAGCACCTCCTTCGTATCGAGTTCACCCCTCCACTTT. As protein: CASTSFVSSSPLHF.

This clone was observed a single time. The J gene is TRBJ2-3, the V gene TRBV7-8, with D possibly called TRBD1 or TRBD2 (5 bases each). The CDR3 has 18 residues. V gave up 0 bases and J gave up 2 bases, with 18 bases separating them. Germline assignment: CDR1 SGHVS and CDR2 FQNEAQ. CDR3 DNA: TGTGCCAGCAGCTTAGCGCTATGGGAAGGGACCCACACAGATACGCAGTATTTT. Its translation: CASSLALWEGTHTDTQYF.

The rearrangement joins TRBV23-1 to TRBJ2-1; D is possibly TRBD2 (6 bases). TRBV23-1 is placed among ORFs of uncertain function. V shed 10 bases and J shed 1 base, with 23 bases lying between them. The CDR3 is 17 residues long. In nucleotides, the CDR3 is TGCGCCACCACACTTGGGGCTAGCGAGCTTTCCTACAATGAGCAGTTCTTC. Its protein product is CATTLGASELSYNEQFF.

The genes are TRBV10-1 and TRBJ2-2, with TRBD1 matching 7 bases. This CDR3 region has 15 residues. The V gene end was trimmed by 4 bases and the J gene end by 1 base; junction bases not matched to a gene: 3. Germline CDR1 WNHNN, CDR2 SYGVQD (reference sequence). The CDR3 protein is CASSAGGRNTGELFF. CDR3 nucleotide sequence: TGCGCCAGCAGTGCAGGGGGTAGGAACACCGGGGAGCTGTTTTTT.

The rearrangement links TRBV21-1 to TRBJ1-5; the table's D call of TRBD1 was not tested on the DNA. TRBV21-1 is a listed pseudogene. CDR3 length: 14 residues. CDR3 amino acids: CARQGSYSNQPQHF. In nucleotides, the CDR3 is TGTGCCAGACAGGGGTCCTATAGCAATCAGCCCCAGCATTTT.

The V and J genes are TRBV6-6 and TRBJ2-1; no clear D. V was cut by 2 bases and J by 5 bases, with 13 bases left in between. The CDR3 loop spans 15 amino acids. CDR1 is MNHNY, CDR2 SVGAGI, per germline (reference sequence). The CDR3 spells CASSYGDWYNNEQFF. The CDR3 bases are TGTGCCAGCAGTTACGGGGATTGGTATAACAATGAGCAGTTCTTC.

The genes are TRBV5-1 and TRBJ2-7; 9 nucleotides line up with TRBD2. This CDR3 contains 14 residues. The germline V gene encodes CDR1 SGHRS and CDR2 YFSETQ. J gave up 5 bases and V 3 bases, and 6 bases lay outside the gene matches. In nucleotides, the CDR3 is TGCGCCAGCAGCTCCCAACTAGCGGGTAACGAGCAGTACTTC. Amino acid sequence: CASSSQLAGNEQYF.

This clone was observed a few times. This chain uses TRBV23-1 with TRBJ1-4; D possibly corresponds to TRBD1 (5 bases). TRBV23-1 is assigned to the ORF class and has an uncertain function. The CDR3 consists of 15 residues. V lost 0 bases and J lost 4, with 9 bases in between. The CDR3 DNA follows: TGCGCCAGCAGTCAATCGGGAGACAGTAATGAAAAACTGTTTTTT. It yields the protein CASSQSGDSNEKLFF.